This T cell receptor beta chain comes out of a study of CD8 T cells in Susac syndrome. Random hexamers were used to reverse transcribe the RNA input (about 0.5 to 1 ug). The authors amplified TCR beta CDR3 across 54 Vbeta and 13 Jbeta using immunoSEQ multiplex PCR. A single record per CDR3 protein comes from TCRdb applying MiXCR to the immunoSEQ multiplex PCR reads. The sample lists 150,000 to 200,000 distinct CDR3 sequences, 91% seen once, with about 0.1% in the top ten. This sequence was found in a human donor with Susac syndrome. Sequencing was performed on CD4+ T cells from PBMCs.

Written as DNA, the CDR3 is TGCGCCAGCAGCTTACAGCGGGAGGAACGGCTGGGGAACGAGCAGTACTTC. Translated, it gives CASSLQREERLGNEQYF. This sequence joins TRBV5-1 and TRBJ2-7; 9 nucleotides align to TRBD2. Germline V gene data show CDR1 as SGHRS and CDR2 as YFSETQ. The J segment lost 5 bases and the V segment lost 2 bases, leaving 14 bases of the junction unmatched. The length of the CDR3 is 17 residues.